The source of this TCR beta chain is a study of cytomegalovirus exposure and HLA in healthy donors. Trimming took 3 bases from V and 14 from J; bases not matched to a gene: 7. The CDR3 totals 13 residues. Germline CDR1 reads SGHVS; CDR2 reads FNYEAQ. With 60 Vbeta and 13 Jbeta primers, the PCR was carried out. Sequencing used immunoSEQ multiplex PCR; TCRdb keeps in-frame clones, though not all of them. The repertoire holds 150,000 to 170,000 clones, 80% seen once, with roughly 5.5% in the top ten. The receptor was derived from a middle-aged woman in good health and CMV-seropositive. Material for sequencing was PBMCs. This chain connects TRBV7-6 to TRBJ2-1; TRBD2 agrees at 10 bases. Written as DNA, the CDR3 is TGTGCCAGCAGCTTGGGACTAGCGTTCCTTAAGTTCTTC. Its protein is CASSLGLAFLKFF.